This entry lists 10 T cell receptor beta chains sequenced from one sample in a study of blood T cell repertoires in COVID-19. Using immunoSEQ multiplex PCR, the repertoire was profiled, and TCRdb retains in-frame clones only, with some absent. The sample shows about 350,000 clones, around 87% of them seen only once. The specimen sequenced was peripheral blood. The receptors originated from a woman aged 50 to 60 with COVID-19, enrolled during active disease.

V gene TRBV30 combines with J gene TRBJ1-3; D call uncertain. Germline values: CDR1 GTSNPN, CDR2 SVGIG (reference sequence). Trimming removed 3 bases at V and 0 bases at J, with 9 bases between. There are 14 residues in the CDR3. This CDR3 reads CAWSVGISGNTIYF. In DNA form, the CDR3 reads TGTGCCTGGAGCGTCGGGATCTCTGGAAACACCATATATTTT.

The gene calls are TRBV11-2 and TRBJ2-2; D not certain. CDR1 is SGHAT and CDR2 is FQNNGV in the germline V gene. The V end lost 5 bases, the J end lost 1 base, and 14 bases lay between the germline ends. The CDR3 sequence is 16 residues long. As DNA, the CDR3 is TGTGCCAGCAGCCCTCCGGGTAGCAGGAACACCGGGGAGCTGTTTTTT. Amino acids: CASSPPGSRNTGELFF. Full variable domain (missing parts from reference TRBV11-2 and TRBJ2-2): EAGVAQSPRYKIIEKRQSVAFWCNPISGHATLYWYQQILGQGPKLLIQFQNNGVVDDSQLPKDRFSAERLKGVDSTLKIQPAKLEDSAVYLCASSPPGSRNTGELFFGEGSRLTVL.

The gene calls are TRBV19 and TRBJ2-5; 7 positions agree with TRBD2. Germline V CDR1 and CDR2: LNHDA, SQIVND (reference sequence). The length of the CDR3 is 15 residues. V lost 5 bases and J lost 3; bases outside the gene matches: 9. The CDR3 coding sequence is TGTGCCAGTAGTCCCACGGTTGGGACTAAAGAGACCCAGTACTTC. Its translation is CASSPTVGTKETQYF. The variable domain in full, completed from reference TRBV19 and TRBJ2-5, reads DGGITQSPKYLFRKEGQNVTLSCEQNLNHDAMYWYRQDPGQGLRLIYYSQIVNDFQKGDIAEGYSVSREKKESFPLTVTSAQKNPTAFYLCASSPTVGTKETQYFGPGTRLLVL.

The chain is built from TRBV3-1 (or the pseudogene TRBV3-2) and TRBJ1-4; no clear D gene. The length of the CDR3 is 13 residues. CDR1 LGHDT and CDR2 YNNKEL come from the germline V gene (reference sequence). The V end was cut by 0 bases, the J end by 10 bases, with 9 bases between. CDR3 DNA: TGTGCCAGCAGCCAAGATCTGCGGCGAAAACTGTTTTTT. It specifies CASSQDLRRKLFF.

The genes are TRBV25-1 and TRBJ2-7; 11 nucleotides align to TRBD1. Germline V gene lookup returns CDR1 MGHDK and CDR2 SYGVNS. The CDR3 loop spans 16 amino acids. After removal of 3 bases from V and 7 bases from J, the junction contained 11 bases not matched to a gene. The CDR3 loop reads CASSDHPDRGPLEQYF. CDR3 bases: TGTGCCAGCAGTGATCATCCGGACAGGGGGCCGTTAGAGCAGTACTTC.

The J gene is TRBJ2-5, the V gene TRBV6-6; tentatively, D is TRBD1 (6 bases). Looked up from germline, CDR1 is MNHNY and CDR2 is SVGAGI (reference sequence). The CDR3 loop spans 14 amino acids. V shed 4 bases and J shed 2 bases, with 11 bases lying between them. The CDR3 DNA reads as TGTGCCAGCAGTTGGTCGGGACAACAAGAGACCCAGTACTTC. This sequence encodes CASSWSGQQETQYF.

This chain joins TRBV27 and TRBJ2-1; 8 bases map to TRBD2. The germline gives CDR1 MNHEY, CDR2 SMNVEV (reference sequence). This CDR3 comprises 17 residues. Trimming cost V 7 bases and J 0 bases; bases outside gene matches: 11. Here the CDR3 DNA reads TGTGCCAGCAAGAGGGATAGCGGGGTAGGCTCCTACAATGAGCAGTTCTTC. Amino acids: CASKRDSGVGSYNEQFF.

The CDR3 sequence is CASSLGGGYNEAFF. DNA for the CDR3: TGTGCCAGCAGCTTAGGTGGGGGCTATAATGAAGCTTTCTTT. The rearrangement joins TRBV11-2 to TRBJ1-1; weak D call: TRBD1 (6 bases). The germline V and J ends were trimmed by 1 base and 7 bases, with 13 bases remaining between them. Per germline, CDR1 SGHAT and CDR2 FQNNGV. This CDR3 comprises 14 residues. Filled out from reference TRBV11-2 and TRBJ1-1, the complete variable domain reads EAGVAQSPRYKIIEKRQSVAFWCNPISGHATLYWYQQILGQGPKLLIQFQNNGVVDDSQLPKDRFSAERLKGVDSTLKIQPAKLEDSAVYLCASSLGGGYNEAFFGQGTRLTVV.

This chain uses TRBV24-1 with TRBJ1-5; TRBD1 matches at 7 bases. V shed 4 bases, J shed 5 bases, and the junction held 1 base outside the gene matches. Per the germline V gene, CDR1 is KGHDR and CDR2 is SFDVKD. The CDR3 covers 13 residues. CDR3: CATSEGGHQPQHF. CDR3 DNA: TGTGCCACCAGTGAAGGGGGCCATCAGCCCCAGCATTTT.

The chain carries TRBV24-1 and TRBJ2-1; TRBD1 might be the D (6 bases). V lost 4 bases to trimming and J lost 0 bases, with 12 bases between them. CDR1 is KGHDR, CDR2 SFDVKD, per germline. CDR3 length equals 16 residues. The DNA of the CDR3 is TGTGCCACCAGTGACCGGCAGGGGAACTCCTACAATGAGCAGTTCTTC. It translates to CATSDRQGNSYNEQFF.